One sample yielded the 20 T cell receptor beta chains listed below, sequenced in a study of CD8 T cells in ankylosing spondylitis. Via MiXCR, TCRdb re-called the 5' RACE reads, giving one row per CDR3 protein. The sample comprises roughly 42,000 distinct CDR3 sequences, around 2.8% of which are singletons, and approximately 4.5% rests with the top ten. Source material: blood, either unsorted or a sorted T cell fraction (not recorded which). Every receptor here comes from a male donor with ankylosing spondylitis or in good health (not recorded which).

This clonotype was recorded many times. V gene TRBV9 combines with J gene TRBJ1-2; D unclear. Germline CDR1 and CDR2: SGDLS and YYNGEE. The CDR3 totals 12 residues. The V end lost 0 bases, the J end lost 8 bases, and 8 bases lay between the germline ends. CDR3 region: CASSVVGFGYTF. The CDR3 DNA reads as TGTGCCAGCAGCGTAGTAGGGTTCGGCTACACCTTC.

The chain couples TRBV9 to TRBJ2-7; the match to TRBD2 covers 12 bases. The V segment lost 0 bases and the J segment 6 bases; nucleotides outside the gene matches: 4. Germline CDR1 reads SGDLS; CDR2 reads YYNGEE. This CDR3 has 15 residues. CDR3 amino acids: CASSVGGLAGSEQYF. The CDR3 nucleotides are TGTGCCAGCAGCGTAGGTGGACTAGCGGGAAGCGAGCAGTACTTC.

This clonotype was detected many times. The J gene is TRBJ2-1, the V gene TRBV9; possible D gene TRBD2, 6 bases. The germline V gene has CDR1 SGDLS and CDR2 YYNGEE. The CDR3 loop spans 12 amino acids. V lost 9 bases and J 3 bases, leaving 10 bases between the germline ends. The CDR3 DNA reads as TGTGCCACTGGCGGGAACTACAATGAGCAGTTCTTC. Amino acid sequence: CATGGNYNEQFF. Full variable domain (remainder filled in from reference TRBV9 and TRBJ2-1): DSGVTQTPKHLITATGQRVTLRCSPRSGDLSVYWYQQSLDQGLQFLIQYYNGEERAKGNILERFSAQQFPDLHSELNLSSLELGDSALYFCATGGNYNEQFFGPGTRLTVL.

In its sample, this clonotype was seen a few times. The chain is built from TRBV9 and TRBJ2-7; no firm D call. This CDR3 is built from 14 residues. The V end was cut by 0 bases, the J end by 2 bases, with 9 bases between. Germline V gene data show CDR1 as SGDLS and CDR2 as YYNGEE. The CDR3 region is CASSVENGPYEQYF. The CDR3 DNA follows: TGTGCCAGCAGCGTAGAAAATGGACCCTACGAGCAGTACTTC.

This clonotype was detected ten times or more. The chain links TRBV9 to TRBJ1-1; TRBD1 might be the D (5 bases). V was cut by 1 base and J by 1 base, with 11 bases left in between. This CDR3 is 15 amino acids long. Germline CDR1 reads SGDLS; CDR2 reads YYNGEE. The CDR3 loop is CASSVQGWGNTEAFF. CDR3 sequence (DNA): TGTGCCAGCAGCGTACAGGGATGGGGGAACACTGAAGCTTTCTTT.

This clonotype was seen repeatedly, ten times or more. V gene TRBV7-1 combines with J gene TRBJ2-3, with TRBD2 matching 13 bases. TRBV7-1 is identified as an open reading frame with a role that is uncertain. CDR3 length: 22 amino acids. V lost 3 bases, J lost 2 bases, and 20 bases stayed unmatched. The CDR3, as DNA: TGTGCCAGCAGCTCTAACCCGGGACTAGCGGGACGGGTCGCGGATGTCACAGATACGCAGTATTTT. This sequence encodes CASSSNPGLAGRVADVTDTQYF.

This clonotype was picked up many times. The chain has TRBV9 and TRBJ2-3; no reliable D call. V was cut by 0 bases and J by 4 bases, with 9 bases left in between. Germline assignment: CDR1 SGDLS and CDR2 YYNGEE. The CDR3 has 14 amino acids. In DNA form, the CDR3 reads TGTGCCAGCAGCGTAGCGGTAGTCCCAGATACGCAGTATTTT. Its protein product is CASSVAVVPDTQYF.

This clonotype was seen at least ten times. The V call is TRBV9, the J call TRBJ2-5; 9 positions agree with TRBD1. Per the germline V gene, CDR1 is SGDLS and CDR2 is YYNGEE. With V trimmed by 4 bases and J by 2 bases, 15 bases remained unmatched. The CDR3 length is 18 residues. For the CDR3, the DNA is TGTGCCAGCAGCCCTGAATTTACGGGACAGGGTCCGCAAGAGACCCAGTACTTC. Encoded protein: CASSPEFTGQGPQETQYF.

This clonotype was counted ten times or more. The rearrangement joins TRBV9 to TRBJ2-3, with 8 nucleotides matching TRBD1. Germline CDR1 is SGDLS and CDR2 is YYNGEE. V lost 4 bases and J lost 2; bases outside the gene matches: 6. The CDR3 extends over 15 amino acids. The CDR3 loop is CASSPWTGNTDTQYF. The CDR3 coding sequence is TGTGCCAGCAGCCCCTGGACAGGGAACACAGATACGCAGTATTTT.

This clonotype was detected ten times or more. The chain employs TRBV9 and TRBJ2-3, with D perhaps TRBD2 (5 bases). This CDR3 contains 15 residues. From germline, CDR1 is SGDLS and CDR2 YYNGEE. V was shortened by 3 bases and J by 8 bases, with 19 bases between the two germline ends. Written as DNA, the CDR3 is TGTGCCAGCAGCGCCGCTGGAGGAAGCGGAATTACGCAGTATTTT. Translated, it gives CASSAAGGSGITQYF.

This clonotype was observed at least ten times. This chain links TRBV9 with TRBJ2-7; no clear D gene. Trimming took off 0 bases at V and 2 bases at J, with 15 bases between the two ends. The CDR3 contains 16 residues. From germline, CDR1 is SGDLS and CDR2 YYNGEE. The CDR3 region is CASSVAGTVQAYEQYF. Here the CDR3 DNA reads TGTGCCAGCAGCGTAGCTGGTACAGTCCAAGCCTACGAGCAGTACTTC.

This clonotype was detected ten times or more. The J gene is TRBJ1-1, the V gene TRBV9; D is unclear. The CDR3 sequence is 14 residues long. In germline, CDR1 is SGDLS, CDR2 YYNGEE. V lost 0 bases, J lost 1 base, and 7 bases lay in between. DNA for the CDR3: TGTGCCAGCAGCGTAGATGAGGGGAACACTGAAGCTTTCTTT. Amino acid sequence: CASSVDEGNTEAFF.

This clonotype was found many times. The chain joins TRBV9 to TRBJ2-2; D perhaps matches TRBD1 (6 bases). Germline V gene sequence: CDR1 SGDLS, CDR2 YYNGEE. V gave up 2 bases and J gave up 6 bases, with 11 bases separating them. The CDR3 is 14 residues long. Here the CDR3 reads CASSVGQPPGELFF. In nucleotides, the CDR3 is TGTGCCAGCAGCGTTGGACAGCCCCCCGGGGAGCTGTTTTTT.

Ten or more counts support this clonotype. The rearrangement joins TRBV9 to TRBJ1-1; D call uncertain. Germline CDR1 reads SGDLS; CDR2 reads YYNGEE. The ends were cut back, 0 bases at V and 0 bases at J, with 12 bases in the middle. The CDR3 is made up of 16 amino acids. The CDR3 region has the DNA TGTGCCAGCAGCGTAGGACCCACCGTCATGAACACTGAAGCTTTCTTT. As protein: CASSVGPTVMNTEAFF.

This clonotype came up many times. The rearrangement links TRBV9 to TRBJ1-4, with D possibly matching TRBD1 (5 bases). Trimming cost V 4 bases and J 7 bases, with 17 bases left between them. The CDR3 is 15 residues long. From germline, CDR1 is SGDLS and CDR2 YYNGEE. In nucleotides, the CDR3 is TGTGCCAGCAGCCCCCAGTTGGGGGAGGGTGAAAAACTGTTTTTT. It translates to CASSPQLGEGEKLFF.

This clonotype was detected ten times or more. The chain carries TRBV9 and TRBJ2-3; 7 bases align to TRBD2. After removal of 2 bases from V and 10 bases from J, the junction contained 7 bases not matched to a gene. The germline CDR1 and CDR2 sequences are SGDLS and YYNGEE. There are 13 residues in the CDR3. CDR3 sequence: CASSVALAEAQYF. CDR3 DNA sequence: TGTGCCAGCAGCGTTGCGCTAGCGGAGGCGCAGTATTTT.

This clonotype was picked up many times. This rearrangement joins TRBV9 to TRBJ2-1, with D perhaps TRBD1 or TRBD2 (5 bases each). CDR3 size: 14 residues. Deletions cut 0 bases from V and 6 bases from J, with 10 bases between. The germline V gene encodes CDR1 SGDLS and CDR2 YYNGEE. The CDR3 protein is CASSVGGTINEQFF. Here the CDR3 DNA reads TGTGCCAGCAGCGTAGGGGGGACCATCAATGAGCAGTTCTTC.

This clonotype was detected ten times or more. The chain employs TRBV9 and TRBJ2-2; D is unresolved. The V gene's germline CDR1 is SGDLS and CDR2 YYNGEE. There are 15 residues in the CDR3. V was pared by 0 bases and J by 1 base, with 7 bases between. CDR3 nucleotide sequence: TGTGCCAGCAGCGTAGAACCCCTGAACACCGGGGAGCTGTTTTTT. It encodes CASSVEPLNTGELFF.

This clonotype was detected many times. The CDR3 region has the DNA TGTGCCAGCAGCGTAGCTTGGGGCAAAAACATTCAGTACTTC. This encodes CASSVAWGKNIQYF. V is TRBV9 and J is TRBJ2-4; unclear D gene. This CDR3 spans 14 amino acids. V dropped 0 bases and J dropped 3 bases, with 7 bases sitting between them. From germline, CDR1 is SGDLS and CDR2 YYNGEE.

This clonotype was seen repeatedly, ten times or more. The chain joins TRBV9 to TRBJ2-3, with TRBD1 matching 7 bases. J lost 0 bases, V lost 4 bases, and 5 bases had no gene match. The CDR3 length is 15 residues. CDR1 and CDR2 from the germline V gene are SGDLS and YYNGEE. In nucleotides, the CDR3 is TGTGCCAGCAGCACCGGACAGGCTAGCACAGATACGCAGTATTTT. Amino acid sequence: CASSTGQASTDTQYF.